This TCR beta chain was obtained from a study of blood T cells in healthy people across ages. Worth noting for this clonotype: Its antigen is unidentified.

Samples each had at least 5.5 micrograms of total RNA extracted. CDR3 length: 16 amino acids. The V gene lost 3 bases and the J gene lost 6 bases, with 20 bases spanning the gap. Looked up from germline, CDR1 is MNHEY and CDR2 is SMNVEV (reference sequence). Combining a sample-barcoded 5' primer with a J-beta primer mix, a second PCR ran for about 7 to 12 cycles. MiXCR was run by TCRdb on the 5' RACE reads, yielding one entry per CDR3 protein. This sample has about 1.8 million distinct CDR3 sequences, with approximately 50% found just once. Findings of the study overall: More naive CD4+ cells and higher diversity marked long-lived donors relative to aged donors. With naive T cell percentage, TCR beta diversity showed a strong correlation.

The chain links TRBV27 to TRBJ1-2; D uncertain. This clonotype was obtained from a woman aged 40 to 50 in good health. The sequencing sample was made of blood. CDR3 protein: CASSFASAYGWDGYTF. The CDR3 bases are TGTGCCAGCAGTTTCGCTTCGGCCTACGGCTGGGATGGCTACACCTTC.